This TCR beta chain is drawn from a study of blood T cells in healthy people across ages. The second PCR ran roughly 7 to 12 cycles with a sample-barcoded 5' primer and J-beta primers. TCRdb fed the 5' RACE reads into MiXCR, producing one record per CDR3 protein. Among roughly 800,000 distinct CDR3 sequences listed, 20% to 25% were seen once. This CDR3 is built from 11 residues. Between the trimmed V and J ends, which lost 8 bases and 4 bases, there was a span of 9 bases. Per germline, CDR1 SEHNR and CDR2 FQNEAQ (reference sequence). This same sample was also part of a study on T cells of mothers and their children.

Sample: blood. The genes are TRBV7-9 and TRBJ2-7, with D hard to call. This sequence originates from a boy aged 5 to 17 in good health. CDR3 sequence (DNA): TGTGCCAGCGGCACGTGGTACGAGCAGTACTTC. This codes for CASGTWYEQYF.